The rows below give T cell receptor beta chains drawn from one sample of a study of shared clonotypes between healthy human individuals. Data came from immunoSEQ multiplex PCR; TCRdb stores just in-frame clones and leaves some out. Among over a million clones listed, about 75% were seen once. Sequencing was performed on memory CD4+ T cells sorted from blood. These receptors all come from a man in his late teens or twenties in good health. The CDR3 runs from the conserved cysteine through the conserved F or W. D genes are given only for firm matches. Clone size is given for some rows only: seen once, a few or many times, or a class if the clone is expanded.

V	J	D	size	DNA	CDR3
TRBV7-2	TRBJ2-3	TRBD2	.	TGTGCCAGCAGCTTAGATGGGACTAGCGGGACCTATACGCAGTATTTT	CASSLDGTSGTYTQYF
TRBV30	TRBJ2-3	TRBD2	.	TGTGCCTGGAGCTTACCTAGCGGGGTCACAGATACGCAGTATTTT	CAWSLPSGVTDTQYF
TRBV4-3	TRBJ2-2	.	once	TGCGCCAGCAGCCAAGATCAGCACACCGGGGAGCTGTTTTTT	CASSQDQHTGELFF
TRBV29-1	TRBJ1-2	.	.	TGCAGCGTTGGGGAGGGTAATGGCTACACCTTC	CSVGEGNGYTF
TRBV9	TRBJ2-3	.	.	TGTGCCAGCAGCGTAGGAAGGGGTAGCACAGATACGCAGTATTTT	CASSVGRGSTDTQYF
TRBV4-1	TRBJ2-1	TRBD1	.	TGCGCCAGCAGACCTCAAGGGACAGGGGCCAGCAATGAGCAGTTCTTC	CASRPQGTGASNEQFF
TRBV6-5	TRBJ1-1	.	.	TGTGCCAGCAGTTACTCCCCCTTTTCAGGGAACACTGAAGCTTTCTTT	CASSYSPFSGNTEAFF
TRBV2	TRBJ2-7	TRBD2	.	TGTGCCAGCACTTACGGGGGGTCTGAGCAGTACTTC	CASTYGGSEQYF
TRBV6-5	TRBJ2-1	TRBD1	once	TGTGCCAGCAGCGAGAACAGGGGGCGAGGTGAGCAGTTCTTC	CASSENRGRGEQFF
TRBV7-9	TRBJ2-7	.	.	TGTGCCAGCAGCTTCTGGACAGACGAGCAGTACTTC	CASSFWTDEQYF
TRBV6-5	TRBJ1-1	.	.	TGTGCCAGCACTCAACCCGGGAAATCTGAAGCTTTCTTT	CASTQPGKSEAFF
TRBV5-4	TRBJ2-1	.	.	TGTGCCAGCAGCCCCACTCTAGCGAGGACCAACAATGAGCAGTTCTTC	CASSPTLARTNNEQFF
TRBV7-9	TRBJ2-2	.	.	TGTGCCAGCGTTACAGGGTCGGACACCGGGGAGCTGTTTTTT	CASVTGSDTGELFF
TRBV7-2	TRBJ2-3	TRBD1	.	TGTGCCAGCAGCTTTGGGGTAGGGACAGACACAGATACGCAGTATTTT	CASSFGVGTDTDTQYF
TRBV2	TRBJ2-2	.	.	TGTGCCAGCAGTAGTAGGACTAACACCGGGGAGCTGTTTTTT	CASSSRTNTGELFF
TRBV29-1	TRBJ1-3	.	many	TGCAGCGTTTTCGTTCCCTCTGGAAACACCATATATTTT	CSVFVPSGNTIYF
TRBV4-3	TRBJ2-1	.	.	TGCGCCAGCAGCCAAGGACTAACCTACAATGAGCAGTTCTTC	CASSQGLTYNEQFF
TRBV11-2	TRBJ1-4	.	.	TGTGCCAGCAGCATCTCACTGGGCGAAAAACTGTTTTTT	CASSISLGEKLFF
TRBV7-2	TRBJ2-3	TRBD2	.	TGTGCCAGCAGCTTACTCGGCGGGAGGGCTACAGATACGCAGTATTTT	CASSLLGGRATDTQYF
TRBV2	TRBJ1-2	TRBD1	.	TGTGCCAGCAATAGTGGGACAGGGTATGGGTATGGCTACACCTTC	CASNSGTGYGYGYTF
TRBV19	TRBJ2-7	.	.	TGTGCCAGTAGTATTACCGGGAGAGAAGACGAGCAGTACTTC	CASSITGREDEQYF
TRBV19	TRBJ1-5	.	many	TGTGCCAGTAGTGGCGTAAGGGGCGGTGGGAATCAGCCCCAGCATTTT	CASSGVRGGGNQPQHF
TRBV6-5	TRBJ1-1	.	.	TGTGCCAGCAGTAAAACAGGGAACACTGAAGCTTTCTTT	CASSKTGNTEAFF
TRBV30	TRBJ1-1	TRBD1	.	TGTGCCTGGACCCGGGGTGGGACAGGGTACACTGAAGCTTTCTTT	CAWTRGGTGYTEAFF
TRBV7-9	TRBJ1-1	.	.	TGTGCCAGCACTCCGGAAACTGAAGCTTTCTTT	CASTPETEAFF
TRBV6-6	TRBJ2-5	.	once	TGTGCCAGCAGTTCCACCACAGGGTACCAAGAGACCCAGTACTTC	CASSSTTGYQETQYF
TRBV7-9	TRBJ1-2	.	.	TGTGCCAGCAGCTTAATAGGCAGCTATGGCTACACCTTC	CASSLIGSYGYTF
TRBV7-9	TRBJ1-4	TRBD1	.	TGTGCCAGCAGCCCGGGACAGCTGGATGAAAAACTGTTTTTT	CASSPGQLDEKLFF
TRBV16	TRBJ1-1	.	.	TGTGCCAGCAGCCAATCGGTTGCCAGAAACACTGAAGCTTTCTTT	CASSQSVARNTEAFF
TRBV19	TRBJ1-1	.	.	TGTGCCAGTAGCTTGAACACAGGGTTGAGAGGGGCTTTCTTT	CASSLNTGLRGAFF
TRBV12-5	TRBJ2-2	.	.	TGTGCTAGTGCACGCGGTTCGAACACCGGGGAGCTGTTTTTT	CASARGSNTGELFF
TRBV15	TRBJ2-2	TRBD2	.	TGTGCCACCCACCGGACTAGCGGGGGCACCGGGGAGCTGTTTTTT	CATHRTSGGTGELFF
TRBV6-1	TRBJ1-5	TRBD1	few	TGTGCCAGCAACAGGGACAGGGGAAGACAGCCCCAGCATTTT	CASNRDRGRQPQHF
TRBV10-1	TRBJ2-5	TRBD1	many	TGCGCCAGCAGTAGGGGGACAGGGGGTGTTGAGACCCAGTACTTC	CASSRGTGGVETQYF
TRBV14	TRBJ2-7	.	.	TGTGCCAGCAGCCAAGGGGGGAGACCCCTCGAGCAGTACTTC	CASSQGGRPLEQYF
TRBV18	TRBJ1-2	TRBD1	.	TGTGCCAGCTCATCGGGACAGTCAAACTATGGCTACACCTTC	CASSSGQSNYGYTF
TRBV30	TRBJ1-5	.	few	TGTGCCTGGAGTGAAGGCAATCAGCCCCAGCATTTT	CAWSEGNQPQHF
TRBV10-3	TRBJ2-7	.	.	TGTGCCATCAGTGCAGGACTTGCGGGGTCCTACGAGCAGTACTTC	CAISAGLAGSYEQYF
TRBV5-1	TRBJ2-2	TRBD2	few	TGCGCCAGCAGCTTGGGGACTAGCGGTAACACCGGGGAGCTGTTTTTT	CASSLGTSGNTGELFF
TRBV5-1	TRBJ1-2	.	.	TGCGCCAGCAGCTGGGGAGACAGACCGGGGGACGGCTACACCTTC	CASSWGDRPGDGYTF
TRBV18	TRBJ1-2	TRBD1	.	TGTGCCAGCACCCGGGACAGGTCTTCTAACTATGGCTACACCTTC	CASTRDRSSNYGYTF
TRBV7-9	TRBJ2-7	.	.	TGTGCCAGCAGCTTCCCCGGTAGCTCCTACGAGCAGTACTTC	CASSFPGSSYEQYF
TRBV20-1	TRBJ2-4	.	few	TGCAGTGCTAGTCCCGAAAACATTCAGTACTTC	CSASPENIQYF
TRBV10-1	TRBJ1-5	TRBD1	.	TGCGCCAGCAGCATTACTCACGGGACAGGAAAGGGTCAGCCCCAGCATTTT	CASSITHGTGKGQPQHF